These T cell receptor beta chains were read from a single sample in a study of cytotoxic CD8 clonotypes in ibrutinib-treated CLL. The protocol was immunoSEQ multiplex PCR, while the TCRdb copy is restricted to in-frame clones and leaves out a portion. Altogether approximately 210,000 clones are present, around 70% being singletons, with the ten largest covering roughly an eighth. The specimen was PBMCs, collected after 24 months of ibrutinib treatment. The receptors were sampled from a human donor with chronic lymphocytic leukemia. CDR3s include the opening cysteine and the closing phenylalanine or tryptophan. A D gene is named only where the DNA matches it firmly. The listing skips clone size in some rows; elsewhere it reads once, few, many or a size class.

size: .; J: TRBJ2-3; V: TRBV4-2; D: TRBD1; CDR3: CASSPKGGVVTDTQYF; DNA: TGTGCCAGCAGCCCGAAAGGGGGCGTCGTGACAGATACGCAGTATTTT
size: .; J: TRBJ2-7; V: TRBV14; D: .; CDR3: CASSQNYEQYF; DNA: TGTGCCAGCAGCCAAAATTACGAGCAGTACTTC
size: .; J: TRBJ2-5; V: TRBV9; D: .; CDR3: CASSGSGRTQETQYF; DNA: TGTGCCAGCAGCGGGTCGGGACGTACTCAAGAGACCCAGTACTTC
size: .; J: TRBJ2-7; V: TRBV6-1; D: .; CDR3: CASSAQGGSYEQYF; DNA: TGTGCCAGCAGTGCGCAGGGGGGCTCCTACGAGCAGTACTTC
size: .; J: TRBJ1-2; V: TRBV19; D: .; CDR3: CASSIPPSGNYGYTF; DNA: TGTGCCAGTAGTATTCCCCCCAGCGGGAACTATGGCTACACCTTC
size: .; J: TRBJ2-2; V: TRBV15; D: TRBD2; CDR3: CATSRAPSGNTGELFF; DNA: TGTGCCACCAGCAGAGCGCCTAGCGGAAACACCGGGGAGCTGTTTTTT
size: .; J: TRBJ1-1; V: TRBV2; D: TRBD1; CDR3: CASRIGQGGVEAFF; DNA: TGTGCCAGCAGAATTGGACAGGGGGGAGTCGAAGCTTTCTTT
size: .; J: TRBJ2-2; V: TRBV27; D: .; CDR3: CASSLFGAGSTTNTGELFF; DNA: TGTGCCAGCAGTTTATTCGGCGCTGGGTCTACCACGAACACCGGGGAGCTGTTTTTT
size: few; J: TRBJ2-7; V: TRBV27; D: .; CDR3: CASSYTQGRGEQYF; DNA: TGTGCCAGCAGTTACACACAGGGTAGGGGCGAGCAGTACTTC
size: once; J: TRBJ2-1; V: TRBV9; D: .; CDR3: CASSSPRGETRSYNEQFF; DNA: TGTGCCAGCAGCTCCCCGAGAGGGGAGACCCGCTCCTACAATGAGCAGTTCTTC
size: .; J: TRBJ2-3; V: TRBV4-1; D: TRBD2; CDR3: CASSQDPVAGPITDTQYF; DNA: TGCGCCAGCAGCCAAGATCCCGTAGCGGGACCAATCACAGATACGCAGTATTTT
size: .; J: TRBJ2-7; V: TRBV4-1; D: TRBD1; CDR3: CASSQDRDRVPEQYF; DNA: TGCGCCAGCAGCCAAGACAGGGACAGGGTTCCCGAGCAGTACTTC
size: .; J: TRBJ2-7; V: TRBV5-1; D: .; CDR3: CASSLSPRSSYEQYF; DNA: TGCGCCAGCAGCTTGTCCCCAAGGAGCTCCTACGAGCAGTACTTC
size: .; J: TRBJ2-7; V: TRBV6-5; D: TRBD2; CDR3: CASSYSWSSGSSEQYF; DNA: TGTGCCAGCAGTTACTCCTGGAGTAGCGGGAGTAGCGAGCAGTACTTC
size: .; J: TRBJ2-1; V: TRBV6-5; D: .; CDR3: CASSYRGEQFF; DNA: TGTGCCAGCAGTTACCGAGGAGAGCAGTTCTTC
size: .; J: TRBJ2-1; V: TRBV19; D: TRBD2; CDR3: CASRSLAGADEQFF; DNA: TGTGCCAGTAGGAGCCTAGCGGGAGCTGATGAGCAGTTCTTC
size: .; J: TRBJ2-7; V: TRBV6-6; D: TRBD2; CDR3: CASSYVLAGDYEQYF; DNA: TGTGCCAGCAGTTACGTACTAGCGGGGGACTACGAGCAGTACTTC
size: few; J: TRBJ1-5; V: TRBV7-2; D: TRBD1; CDR3: CASSLGTVKNQPQHF; DNA: TGTGCCAGCAGCCTGGGGACAGTCAAAAATCAGCCCCAGCATTTT
size: .; J: TRBJ2-2; V: TRBV6-1; D: TRBD2; CDR3: CASRRGLAVTGELFF; DNA: TGTGCCAGCAGGAGGGGACTAGCAGTCACCGGGGAGCTGTTTTTT
size: .; J: TRBJ2-7; V: TRBV6-6; D: .; CDR3: CASSYSVLLTYEQYF; DNA: TGTGCCAGCAGTTACTCGGTCCTGTTAACCTACGAGCAGTACTTC
size: .; J: TRBJ2-7; V: TRBV7-2; D: TRBD2; CDR3: CASSAYLAGTYEQYF; DNA: TGTGCCAGCAGCGCCTACCTAGCGGGAACCTACGAGCAGTACTTC
size: .; J: TRBJ2-7; V: TRBV15; D: TRBD1; CDR3: CATSRVRGQGIGGFYEQYF; DNA: TGTGCCACCAGCAGAGTCCGGGGACAGGGAATCGGTGGGTTTTACGAGCAGTACTTC
size: .; J: TRBJ2-1; V: TRBV7-2; D: TRBD2; CDR3: CATMPGLAGYNEQFF; DNA: TGTGCCACCATGCCGGGACTAGCGGGCTACAATGAGCAGTTCTTC